These T cell receptor beta chains were read from a single sample in a study of tumor-infiltrating lymphocytes in primary liver carcinoma. TCRdb ran MiXCR on the multiplex PCR reads and lists one entry per CDR3 protein. This sample has more than 85,000 distinct CDR3 sequences, with roughly 80% found just once. The sequenced sample consisted of liver tumor tissue from sampling region 3. The receptors derive from a man aged 35 to 55 with primary liver carcinoma and hepatitis B virus infection. CDR3s include the opening cysteine and the closing phenylalanine or tryptophan. The D gene is left open where the match is weak. Size tells how often a clone was seen (once, few, many) or the class of an expanded clone, and some rows leave it out.

size	V	D	J	CDR3	DNA
.	TRBV12-3/TRBV12-4	.	TRBJ2-7	CASSSGWAISYEQHF	TGTGCCAGCAGTTCAGGGTGGGCCATATCATACGAGCAGCACTTC
.	TRBV6-2/TRBV6-3	TRBD1	TRBJ1-5	CASSPWDRVNQPQYF	TGTGCCAGCAGCCCATGGGACAGGGTAAATCAGCCCCAGTATTTC
.	TRBV5-1	.	TRBJ2-3	CPSSFGHNTDTQYF	TGCCCGAGTAGCTTCGGCCATAACACAGATACGCAGTATTTT
.	TRBV29-1	.	TRBJ2-5	CCVATRGDQETQHF	TGCTGCGTTGCGACTAGGGGTGACCAAGAGACTCAGCACTTC
.	TRBV5-6	.	TRBJ1-5	CASSLGMVNQPQHF	TGTGCCAGCAGCTTAGGGATGGTAAATCAGCCCCAGCATTTT
.	TRBV29-1	.	TRBJ2-3	CSVDPSEGTDTLYF	TGTAGCGTGGATCCTAGTGAAGGCACAGATACGCTGTATTTT
.	TRBV11-2	.	TRBJ2-6	CTTQRPRYGANFLTF	TGTACCACCCAGCGGCCGCGCTATGGGGCCAACTTCCTGACTTTC
.	TRBV6-5	TRBD2	TRBJ2-7	CTSRTKTSGEGEQYF	TGTACCAGCAGGACGAAGACAAGCGGGGAAGGGGAGCAGTACTTC
medium-sized	TRBV29-1	.	TRBJ1-1	CSVRDNTEAFF	TGCAGCGTCCGCGATAACACTGAAGCTTTCTTT
.	TRBV24-1	TRBD1	TRBJ2-4	CVTSDSTGGVNIHYF	TGTGTCACGAGTGATTCGACAGGGGGGGTGAACATTCACTACTTC
.	TRBV10-3	TRBD1	TRBJ1-4	CAISDRGRGDDKLFF	TGTGCCATCAGTGACAGGGGGCGCGGGGATGATAAACTTTTTTTT
medium-sized	TRBV29-1	.	TRBJ1-5	CSVGSNQPQHF	TGCAGCGTTGGAAGCAATCAGCCCCAGCATTTT
.	TRBV6-6	.	TRBJ1-1	CASRYDKGLPEVFF	TGTGCCAGCAGATATGACAAGGGGCTTCCTGAAGTTTTCTTT
.	TRBV12-3/TRBV12-4	.	TRBJ2-1	CASNLRPYNEQFF	TGTGCCAGCAATTTAAGACCCTATAATGAGCAGTTCTTC
.	TRBV29-1	.	TRBJ2-5	CRVEVAQTQYF	TGCAGAGTTGAAGTAGCGCAGACCCAGTACTTC
.	TRBV6-5	.	TRBJ2-2	CANSYREPPWELFF	TGTGCCAACAGTTACCGGGAGCCTCCCTGGGAGCTGTTTTTT
.	TRBV13	.	TRBJ2-7	CASNSYTYTGEQYF	TGTGCCAGCAACTCCTATACTTATACGGGCGAGCAGTACTTC
many	TRBV6-2/TRBV6-3	TRBD1	TRBJ1-1	CASRGDSHTEAFF	TGTGCCAGCAGAGGGGACAGCCACACTGAAGCTTTCTTT
.	TRBV7-8	.	TRBJ1-2	CVGSFLAGGYTF	TGTGTCGGCAGCTTTCTGGCGGGAGGCTACACCTTC
.	TRBV6-1	.	TRBJ2-2	CASSKTLQVNTGEPFF	TGTGCCAGCAGTAAAACACTACAGGTGAACACCGGTGAGCCGTTTTTT
.	TRBV4-1	.	TRBJ1-1	CASSHPGRLNTEAFF	TGCGCCAGCAGCCACCCGGGCAGGTTGAACACCGAAGCTTTCTTT
many	TRBV9	TRBD1	TRBJ2-7	CATTQGGNYEQYF	TGTGCCACGACACAGGGGGGAAACTACGAGCAGTACTTC
.	TRBV20-1	TRBD1	TRBJ2-7	CSAAGGEWVF	TGCAGTGCTGCAGGGGGCGAGTGGGTTTTC
.	TRBV12-3/TRBV12-4	TRBD1	TRBJ1-5	CASCFSGGNNQPQHF	TGTGCCAGCTGCTTTTCAGGGGGCAACAATCAGCCCCAGCATTTT
few	TRBV10-3	TRBD1	TRBJ2-5	CAISATGLGKTQYF	TGCGCCATCAGTGCGACAGGGTTGGGAAAGACCCAGTATTTC
.	TRBV6-6	TRBD1	TRBJ1-1	CVSMGQMKTEAFF	TGTGTCAGCATGGGACAGATGAAGACTGAAGCTTTCTTT
.	TRBV11-1	TRBD2	TRBJ2-4	CASSLPGTSGTKNIQQF	TGTGCCAGCAGTCTTCCCGGGACTAGCGGGACCAAAAACATTCAGCAGTTC
many	TRBV19	.	TRBJ1-5	CASSLSKLGNQPQHF	TGTGCCAGTAGTTTGTCAAAGCTCGGCAATCAGCCCCAGCATTTT
.	TRBV7-9	.	TRBJ2-7	CASSLGSPGKPPYDQYF	TGTGCCAGCAGCTTAGGATCCCCCGGGAAACCACCCTACGATCAGTACTTC
.	TRBV11-1	TRBD2	TRBJ2-4	CAGSFSGTSGTRNIQYF	TGTGCCGGCAGCTTTTCCGGGACTAGCGGGACCAGAAACATTCAGTATTTC
.	TRBV6-1	TRBD2	TRBJ2-1	CARWSGRALNEQFF	TGTGCCCGCTGGTCTGGGAGGGCCCTCAATGAGCAGTTCTTC
.	TRBV2	.	TRBJ2-7	CANTLAVGHSYDQNF	TGTGCCAATACTTTAGCGGTTGGTCACTCCTACGATCAGAACTTC
.	TRBV6-2/TRBV6-3	.	TRBJ2-7	CVLSAGYDQYF	TGTGTCCTCAGCGCCGGTTACGATCAGTACTTT
.	TRBV5-8	.	TRBJ2-1	CANSSGIRGDDEQFF	TGTGCCAACAGCTCCGGGATTAGAGGTGACGATGAGCAGTTCTTC
.	TRBV5-4	.	TRBJ2-7	CASGSRDFPYEQYF	TGTGCCAGCGGCTCAAGGGACTTCCCATACGAGCAGTACTTC
.	TRBV29-1	.	TRBJ1-1	CSVEDGIAITEAFF	TGCAGCGTTGAAGATGGGATAGCTATCACTGAAGCTTTCTTT
.	TRBV5-1	.	TRBJ1-1	CASSFGQGTEAHF	.
.	TRBV28	TRBD2	TRBJ2-1	CTSSSTHGRSLNEQFF	TGTACCAGCAGTTCAACCCACGGGAGGTCTTTGAACGAGCAGTTCTTC
.	TRBV6-1	TRBD1	TRBJ1-6	CASITIQGAYSPFHF	TGTGCCAGCATCACGATACAGGGGGCTTATTCACCCTTCCACTTT
.	TRBV11-3	.	TRBJ2-1	CANNLGGSPGYNEQFF	TGTGCCAACAACTTAGGGGGGTCCCCTGGGTACAATGAGCAGTTCTTC
.	TRBV6-6	TRBD1	TRBJ2-2	CASNYSGQGAGTGEPLF	TGTGCCAGCAATTACTCGGGACAGGGGGCGGGGACCGGGGAGCCGTTGTTT
many	TRBV7-8	.	TRBJ2-1	CASGVRRGSYNEQFF	TGTGCCAGCGGTGTAAGAAGGGGTTCCTACAATGAGCAGTTCTTC
.	TRBV6-6	.	TRBJ1-1	CASSGRGVRTKAFF	TGTGCTAGCAGTGGGAGAGGGGTAAGGACTAAAGCTTTCTTT